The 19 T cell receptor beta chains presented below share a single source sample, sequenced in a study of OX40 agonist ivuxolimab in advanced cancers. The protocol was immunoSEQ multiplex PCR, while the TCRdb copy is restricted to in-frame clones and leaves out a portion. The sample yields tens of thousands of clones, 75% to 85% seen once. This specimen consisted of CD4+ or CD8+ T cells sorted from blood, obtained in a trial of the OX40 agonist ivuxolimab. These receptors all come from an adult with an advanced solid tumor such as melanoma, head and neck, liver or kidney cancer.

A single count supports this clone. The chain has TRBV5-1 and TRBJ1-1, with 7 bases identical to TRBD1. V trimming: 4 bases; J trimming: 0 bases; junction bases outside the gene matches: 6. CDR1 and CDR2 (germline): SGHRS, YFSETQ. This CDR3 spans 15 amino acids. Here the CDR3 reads CASSPRQGVNTEAFF. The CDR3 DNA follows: TGCGCCAGCAGCCCGAGACAGGGAGTGAACACTGAAGCTTTCTTT.

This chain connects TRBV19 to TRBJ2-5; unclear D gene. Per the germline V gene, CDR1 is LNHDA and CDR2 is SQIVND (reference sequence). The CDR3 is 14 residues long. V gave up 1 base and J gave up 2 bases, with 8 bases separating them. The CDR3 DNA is TGTGCCAGTAGTATAGGTCAGAGTCAAGAGACCCAGTACTTC. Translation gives CASSIGQSQETQYF.

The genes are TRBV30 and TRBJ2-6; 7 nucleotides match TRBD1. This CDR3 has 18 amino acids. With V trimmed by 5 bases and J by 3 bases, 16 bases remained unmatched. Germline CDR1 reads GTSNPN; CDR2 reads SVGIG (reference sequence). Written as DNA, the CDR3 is TGTGCCTGGGCTTCCGGGACAGAACTTCGGCTTGGGGCCAACGTCCTGACTTTC. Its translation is CAWASGTELRLGANVLTF. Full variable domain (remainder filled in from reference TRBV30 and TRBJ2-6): SQTIHQWPATLVQPVGSPLSLECTVEGTSNPNLYWYRQAAGRGLQLLFYSVGIGQISSEVPQNLSASRPQDRQFILSSKKLLLSDSGFYLCAWASGTELRLGANVLTFGAGSRLTVL.

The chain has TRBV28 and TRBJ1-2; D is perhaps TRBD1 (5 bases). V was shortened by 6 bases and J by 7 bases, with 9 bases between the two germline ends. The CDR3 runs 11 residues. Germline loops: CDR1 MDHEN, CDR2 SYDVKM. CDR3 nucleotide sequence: TGTGCCAGCAGCCCCGACAGTGGCTACACCTTC. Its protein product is CASSPDSGYTF.

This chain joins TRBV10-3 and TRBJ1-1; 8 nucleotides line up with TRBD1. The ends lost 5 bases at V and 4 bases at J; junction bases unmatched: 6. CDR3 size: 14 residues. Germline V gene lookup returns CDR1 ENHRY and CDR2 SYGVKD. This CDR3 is CAISLQGEVTEAFF. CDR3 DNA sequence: TGTGCCATCAGTTTACAGGGGGAAGTCACTGAAGCTTTCTTT.

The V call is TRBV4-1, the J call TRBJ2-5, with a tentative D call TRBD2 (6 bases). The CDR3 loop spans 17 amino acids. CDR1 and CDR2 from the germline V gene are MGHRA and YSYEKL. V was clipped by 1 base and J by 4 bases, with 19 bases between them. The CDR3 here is CASSQALGEASRETQYF. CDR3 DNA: TGCGCCAGCAGCCAAGCTTTGGGGGAGGCTAGCCGAGAGACCCAGTACTTC.

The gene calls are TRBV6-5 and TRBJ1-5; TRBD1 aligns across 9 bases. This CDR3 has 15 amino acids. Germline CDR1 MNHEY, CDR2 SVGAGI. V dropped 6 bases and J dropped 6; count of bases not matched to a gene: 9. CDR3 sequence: CASRRDGTGTQPQHF. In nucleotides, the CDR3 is TGTGCCAGCAGGCGAGACGGGACAGGGACTCAGCCCCAGCATTTT.

This CDR3 reads CASSLGLGTWYTDTQYF. The CDR3 DNA sequence: TGTGCCAGCAGCTTAGGCCTCGGGACATGGTACACAGATACGCAGTATTTT. V gene TRBV7-2 combines with J gene TRBJ2-3, with TRBD1 as a possible D gene (6 bases). Trimming pared 1 base from V and 2 bases from J, leaving 16 bases between. Germline CDR1 is SGHTA and CDR2 is FQGNSA. The CDR3 loop spans 17 amino acids. Drawing the rest from reference TRBV7-2 and TRBJ2-3, the complete variable domain is GAGVSQSPSNKVTEKGKDVELRCDPISGHTALYWYRQSLGQGLEFLIYFQGNSAPDKSGLPSDRFSAERTGGSVSTLTIQRTQQEDSAVYLCASSLGLGTWYTDTQYFGPGTRLTVL.

The CDR3, as DNA: TGCGCCAGCAGCCAAGATACGTGGACAGGGCTTGGGAATGAGCAGTTCTTC. Protein product: CASSQDTWTGLGNEQFF. This chain joins TRBV4-3 and TRBJ2-1; 8 bases match TRBD1. CDR1 is LGHNA, CDR2 YSLEER, per germline. The CDR3 length is 17 residues. The V gene end was trimmed by 0 bases and the J gene end by 7 bases; junction bases not matched to a gene: 11.

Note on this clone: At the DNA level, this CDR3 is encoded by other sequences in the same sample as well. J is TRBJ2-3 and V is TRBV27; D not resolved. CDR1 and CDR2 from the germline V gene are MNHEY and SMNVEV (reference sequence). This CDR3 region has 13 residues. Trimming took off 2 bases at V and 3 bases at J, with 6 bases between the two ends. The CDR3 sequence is CASSLKGTDTQYF. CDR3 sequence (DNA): TGTGCCAGCAGTTTAAAGGGAACAGATACGCAGTATTTT.

The CDR3 region is CATFPGQDNEKLFF. The DNA of the CDR3 is TGTGCCACGTTTCCGGGACAAGATAATGAAAAACTGTTTTTT. The rearrangement joins TRBV6-1 to TRBJ1-4, with a tentative D call TRBD1 (6 bases). V was clipped by 10 bases and J by 4 bases, with 16 bases between them. Per the germline V gene, CDR1 is MNHNS and CDR2 is SASEGT. This CDR3 comprises 14 residues.

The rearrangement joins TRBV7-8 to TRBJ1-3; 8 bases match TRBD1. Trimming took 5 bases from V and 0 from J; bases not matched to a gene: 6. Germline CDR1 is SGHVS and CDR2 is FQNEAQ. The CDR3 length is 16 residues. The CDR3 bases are TGTGCCAGCAGCCTCACTACAGGGGGCTCTGGAAACACCATATATTTT. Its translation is CASSLTTGGSGNTIYF.

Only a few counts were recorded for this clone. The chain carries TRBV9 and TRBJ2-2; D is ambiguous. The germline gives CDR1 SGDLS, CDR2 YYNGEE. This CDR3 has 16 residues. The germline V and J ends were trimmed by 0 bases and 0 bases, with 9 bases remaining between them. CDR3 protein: CASSVVAAANTGELFF. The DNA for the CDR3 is TGTGCCAGCAGCGTAGTAGCAGCCGCGAACACCGGGGAGCTGTTTTTT.

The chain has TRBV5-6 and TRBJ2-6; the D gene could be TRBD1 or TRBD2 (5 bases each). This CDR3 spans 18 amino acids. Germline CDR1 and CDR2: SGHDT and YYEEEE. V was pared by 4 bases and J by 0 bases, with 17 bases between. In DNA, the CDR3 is TGTGCCAGCAGCCGCAAGGGACGGGAAATCTCTGGGGCCAACGTCCTGACTTTC. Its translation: CASSRKGREISGANVLTF.

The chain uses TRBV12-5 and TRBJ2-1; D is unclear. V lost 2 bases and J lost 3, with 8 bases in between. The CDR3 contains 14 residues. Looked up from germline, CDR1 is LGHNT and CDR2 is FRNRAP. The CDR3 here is CASGLPYVYNEQFF. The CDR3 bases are TGTGCTAGTGGTTTGCCGTACGTCTACAATGAGCAGTTCTTC.

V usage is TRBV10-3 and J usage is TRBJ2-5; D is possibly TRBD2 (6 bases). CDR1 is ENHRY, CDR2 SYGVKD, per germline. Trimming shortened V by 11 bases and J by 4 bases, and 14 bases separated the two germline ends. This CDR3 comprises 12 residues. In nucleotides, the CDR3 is TGTGCCTCCGGGAGTGGCCTAGAGACCCAGTACTTC. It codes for CASGSGLETQYF.

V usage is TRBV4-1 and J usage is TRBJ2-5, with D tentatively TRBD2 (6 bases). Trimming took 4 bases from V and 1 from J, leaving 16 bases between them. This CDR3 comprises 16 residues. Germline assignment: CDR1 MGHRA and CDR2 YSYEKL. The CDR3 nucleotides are TGCGCCAGCAGCCCCTGGGGGAGGCGAGGCCAAGAGACCCAGTACTTC. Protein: CASSPWGRRGQETQYF.

DNA for the CDR3: TGCAGCGTTGAAGATTCCGGGACAGGGGACGAGCAGTACTTC. Residues: CSVEDSGTGDEQYF. The chain employs TRBV29-1 and TRBJ2-7; TRBD1 agrees at 10 bases. J lost 5 bases, V lost 0 bases, and 4 bases had no gene match. The CDR3 is 14 amino acids. Germline assignment: CDR1 SQVTM and CDR2 ANQGSEA.

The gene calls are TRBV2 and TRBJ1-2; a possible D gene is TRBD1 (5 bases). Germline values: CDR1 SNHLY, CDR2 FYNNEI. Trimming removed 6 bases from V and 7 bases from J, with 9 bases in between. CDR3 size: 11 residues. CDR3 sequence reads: CASREGSGYTF. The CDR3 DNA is TGTGCCAGCAGGGAGGGGTCTGGCTACACCTTC.